This note documents a single T cell receptor (beta chain) sequence. Its specificity is not known. The study enrolled healthy HIV-negative adults without recent acute infections or vaccinations as donors. These data come from a study of shared clonotypes between healthy human individuals. Study in general: Donor composition was a couple of women and three men, aged 18 to 49.

In germline, CDR1 is ENHRY, CDR2 SYGVKD. The CDR3 has 17 amino acids. The ends lost 10 bases at V and 0 bases at J; junction bases unmatched: 13. Whole-study results and caveats: How much donors shared clonotypes was expected to be affected by sequencing depth.

Generated by immunoSEQ multiplex PCR, the TCRdb table keeps only in-frame clones and is missing some. The table lists some 1 million clones, under 80% of them singletons. V usage is TRBV10-3 and J usage is TRBJ2-3; 10 nucleotides match TRBD2. This receptor was obtained from a man aged 18 to 29 in good health. The material sequenced was memory CD4+ T cells sorted from blood. As for subset: CD45RA-negative fraction. CDR3 nucleotides: TGTGCCACCTCGACTAGCGGGTCCAGGGCTAGCACAGATACGCAGTATTTT. It is translated as CATSTSGSRASTDTQYF.